This entry lists 21 T cell receptor beta chains sequenced from one sample in a study of breast tumors, draining lymph nodes, adjacent tissues. Each CDR3 protein is one row after TCRdb ran MiXCR on the multiplex PCR reads. The data show 17,000 or so distinct CDR3 sequences, around 58% seen once. Specimen: tumor-adjacent breast tissue. Receptor source: a female donor with breast cancer. Some clones in this sample may be carry-over from other donors' samples.

The chain couples TRBV2 to TRBJ2-5; D possibly uses TRBD1 or TRBD2 (5 bases each). Germline-derived CDR1 and CDR2 are SNHLY and FYNNEI. The germline V and J ends were trimmed by 0 bases and 3 bases, with 8 bases remaining between them. The length of the CDR3 is 14 residues. The DNA for the CDR3 is TGTGCCAGCAGTGAAGCGCTGGGGGAAGAGACCCAGTACTTC. Translated, it gives CASSEALGEETQYF.

This clonotype rates as medium-sized (0.01 to 0.1%). This chain joins TRBV30 and TRBJ2-7; D not resolved. V was pared by 0 bases and J by 6 bases, with 15 bases between. The germline V gene encodes CDR1 GTSNPN and CDR2 SVGIG (reference sequence). CDR3 length: 14 amino acids. CDR3 residues: CAWSVPVTSFEQYF. CDR3 DNA: TGTGCCTGGAGTGTACCGGTTACCTCTTTCGAGCAGTACTTC.

This clonotype was detected ten times or more. A much bigger clone sits one base away, suggesting this may be a read error. The chain recombines TRBV5-8 with TRBJ1-2; 10 nucleotides align to TRBD1. Germline CDR1 and CDR2: SGHTS and YDEGEE. Germline trimming cut 7 bases from V and 4 bases from J; bases unmatched to any gene: 7. The CDR3 has 14 residues. CDR3 sequence: CASGGTGAAYGYTF. The DNA for the CDR3 is TGTGCCAGCGGGGGGACAGGGGCCGCCTATGGCTACACCTTC.

This clonotype was picked up many times. The V and J genes are TRBV5-1 and TRBJ1-4; D uncertain. CDR3 length equals 15 residues. Deletions cut 0 bases from V and 4 bases from J, with 10 bases between. Germline V lookup: CDR1 SGHRS, CDR2 YFSETQ. CDR3 nucleotides: TGCGCCAGCAGCTTGGGGGCAGAAAGTAATGAAAAACTGTTTTTT. Its protein product is CASSLGAESNEKLFF.

This clonotype was recorded once. This sequence joins TRBV6-4 and TRBJ2-6, with 13 nucleotides matching TRBD2. The germline V gene encodes CDR1 MRHNA and CDR2 SNTAGT. The CDR3 consists of 20 residues. V was pared by 2 bases and J by 4 bases, with 11 bases of the junction left unmatched. The DNA for the CDR3 is TGTGCCAGCAGTGACACCGACACTAGCGGGGGGGAGCGGGGGGCCAACGTCCTGACTTTC. This codes for CASSDTDTSGGERGANVLTF.

The table lists this clonotype with many counts. A read error is possible here, since a much larger clone lies one base away. The chain's CDR3 is CSAREAGWDPPLHF. CDR3 nucleotide sequence: TGCAGTGCTAGAGAGGCGGGGTGGGATCCCCCCCTCCACTTT. The chain employs TRBV20-1 and TRBJ1-6; unclear D gene. From germline, CDR1 is DFQATT and CDR2 SNEGSKA (reference sequence). The CDR3 covers 14 residues. Trimming shortened V by 0 bases and J by 13 bases, and 16 bases separated the two germline ends.

This clonotype turned up a few times. J is TRBJ1-3 and V is TRBV20-1; D perhaps matches TRBD1 (5 bases). The germline V gene has CDR1 DFQATT and CDR2 SNEGSKA (reference sequence). Trimming cost V 1 base and J 2 bases, with 9 bases left between them. The CDR3 totals 14 residues. The CDR3 bases are TGCAGTGCTAGAGGGGACGTCGCTGGAAACACCATATATTTT. This sequence encodes CSARGDVAGNTIYF.

V and J are TRBV20-1 and TRBJ1-5; no reliable D call. Trimming cost V 1 base and J 3 bases, with 10 bases left between them. Germline V gives CDR1 DFQATT, CDR2 SNEGSKA (reference sequence). CDR3 length: 14 amino acids. The CDR3 loop is CSARGKEFNQPQHF. The CDR3 bases are TGCAGTGCTAGAGGAAAGGAGTTCAATCAGCCCCAGCATTTT.

The chain has TRBV19 and TRBJ1-6, with TRBD1 as a possible D gene (5 bases). The V and J ends lost 1 base and 17 bases respectively, with 27 bases between them. The CDR3 length is 17 residues. Germline V gene data show CDR1 as LNHDA and CDR2 as SQIVND (reference sequence). The CDR3 sequence: CASSIVPGSSYNSLIHF. The CDR3 DNA is TGTGCCAGTAGTATAGTCCCAGGGAGCTCCTATAATTCACTCATCCACTTT.

This clonotype qualifies as medium-sized. The chain joins TRBV4-1 to TRBJ2-1; D is ambiguous. This CDR3 has 14 amino acids. In germline, CDR1 is MGHRA, CDR2 YSYEKL. The V and J ends lost 0 bases and 6 bases respectively, with 9 bases between them. In DNA form, the CDR3 reads TGCGCCAGCAGCCAAGACCGGGTAGCCAATGAGCAGTTCTTC. Translating gives CASSQDRVANEQFF.

The rearrangement joins TRBV20-1 to TRBJ1-2; D uncertain. V dropped 6 bases and J dropped 8 bases, with 22 bases sitting between them. There are 14 residues in the CDR3. Germline loops: CDR1 DFQATT, CDR2 SNEGSKA (reference sequence). CDR3 in DNA: TGCAGTGCCGCACCCAGTTCCCAAACTTGGGGCTACACCTTC. It specifies CSAAPSSQTWGYTF.

This chain connects TRBV29-1 to TRBJ2-1; D unresolved. CDR3 length: 12 amino acids. Trimming took off 2 bases at V and 5 bases at J, with 7 bases between the two ends. From germline, CDR1 is SQVTM and CDR2 ANQGSEA. The CDR3 DNA is TGCAGCGTTGAAACGGGTAACAATGAGCAGTTCTTC. Its protein product is CSVETGNNEQFF.

The table lists this clonotype with many counts. In DNA form, the CDR3 reads TGCAGTGCTAGACCTACAAACAGGGACCGGAACACTGAAGCTTTCTTT. Its translation: CSARPTNRDRNTEAFF. The V gene is TRBV20-1, the J gene TRBJ1-1; perhaps TRBD1 as D (6 bases). Trimming shortened V by 2 bases and J by 1 base, and 17 bases separated the two germline ends. This CDR3 is built from 16 residues. The germline V gene has CDR1 DFQATT and CDR2 SNEGSKA (reference sequence).

This chain connects TRBV5-1 to TRBJ2-3; unclear D gene. The CDR3 extends over 16 amino acids. Germline values: CDR1 SGHRS, CDR2 YFSETQ. V shed 4 bases and J shed 2 bases, with 17 bases lying between them. CDR3 residues: CASSAPLNPNTDTQYF. The CDR3 nucleotides read TGCGCCAGCAGCGCACCACTCAATCCAAACACAGATACGCAGTATTTT. The full variable domain, completed using reference TRBV5-1 and TRBJ2-3, is KAGVTQTPRYLIKTRGQQVTLSCSPISGHRSVSWYQQTPGQGLQFLFEYFSETQRNKGNFPGRFSGRQFSNSRSEMNVSTLELGDSALYLCASSAPLNPNTDTQYFGPGTRLTVL.

As to this clonotype: This CDR3 is missing its conserved last phenylalanine or tryptophan, likely due to a read error. No DNA is shown, since the ends of the CDR3 on it are uncertain; the CDR3 is the one TCRdb lists. J is TRBJ2-5 and V is TRBV20-1. The V gene's germline CDR1 is DFQATT and CDR2 SNEGSKA (reference sequence). The CDR3 is 12 amino acids long, termini counted. This chain's CDR3 is CSARGQQETRYV.

The V and J genes are TRBV6-5 and TRBJ1-2; 7 bases agree with TRBD1. The CDR3 spans 15 residues. Trimming at V came to 6 bases and at J to 4 bases, leaving 11 bases not matched to a gene. Per the germline V gene, CDR1 is MNHEY and CDR2 is SVGAGI. The CDR3 coding sequence is TGTGCCAGCAGCCCCCGGACAGGAATAAGCTATGGCTACACCTTC. Translation gives CASSPRTGISYGYTF.

This chain connects TRBV15 to TRBJ1-6; possible D gene TRBD1, 5 bases. V gave up 0 bases and J gave up 5 bases, with 8 bases separating them. The CDR3 has 15 residues. CDR1 is LNHNV and CDR2 is YYDKDF in the germline V gene (reference sequence). CDR3: CATSRDRANNSPLHF. The CDR3 coding sequence is TGTGCCACCAGCAGAGACAGGGCCAATAATTCACCCCTCCACTTT.

The V gene is TRBV2, the J gene TRBJ2-7; the D gene is possibly TRBD1 (5 bases). Trimming shortened V by 3 bases and J by 2 bases, and 14 bases separated the two germline ends. In germline, CDR1 is SNHLY, CDR2 FYNNEI. This CDR3 region has 15 residues. The CDR3 reads CASSDVPAGPYEQYF. CDR3 DNA: TGTGCCAGCAGTGACGTCCCGGCAGGGCCCTACGAGCAGTACTTC.

V gene TRBV2 combines with J gene TRBJ1-2, with a possible D match to TRBD1 (5 bases). The V gene lost 8 bases and the J gene lost 4 bases, with 14 bases spanning the gap. Looked up from germline, CDR1 is SNHLY and CDR2 is FYNNEI. The CDR3 consists of 13 residues. The chain's CDR3 is CASRADISYGYTF. The CDR3, as DNA: TGTGCCAGCCGAGCGGACATTAGCTATGGCTACACCTTC. The variable domain in full, completed from reference TRBV2 and TRBJ1-2, reads EPEVTQTPSHQVTQMGQEVILRCVPISNHLYFYWYRQILGQKVEFLVSFYNNEISEKSEIFDDQFSVERPDGSNFTLKIRSTKLEDSAMYFCASRADISYGYTFGSGTRLTVV.

This chain links TRBV15 with TRBJ2-3; a weak D match, TRBD2 (6 bases). Germline V gene data show CDR1 as LNHNV and CDR2 as YYDKDF (reference sequence). The CDR3 consists of 15 residues. V lost 1 base to trimming and J lost 2 bases, with 10 bases between them. This CDR3 is CATSRGVAVTDTQYF. In nucleotides, the CDR3 is TGTGCCACCAGCAGAGGGGTAGCGGTCACAGATACGCAGTATTTT.

The rearrangement uses TRBV9 and TRBJ2-1, with no clear D. Germline V lookup: CDR1 SGDLS, CDR2 YYNGEE. The CDR3 totals 13 residues. Trimming took 3 bases from V and 5 from J, leaving 9 bases between them. The CDR3 bases are TGTGCCAGCAGCGACAACAGAAACAATGAGCAGTTCTTC. It encodes CASSDNRNNEQFF.